Listed here are 17 T cell receptor beta chains from one sample, sequenced in a study of CD8 T cells in Susac syndrome. With random hexamers, reverse transcription was performed on roughly 0.5 to 1 ug of RNA. TCRdb analysed the immunoSEQ multiplex PCR reads with MiXCR anew, one entry per CDR3 protein. The sample records about 170,000 distinct CDR3 sequences, roughly 92% being singletons. The sequencing input was CD4+ T cells from PBMCs. These receptors all come from a human donor with multiple sclerosis.

The V and J genes are TRBV29-1 and TRBJ2-1; a possible D gene is TRBD2 (5 bases). The germline V and J ends were trimmed by 7 bases and 1 base, with 14 bases remaining between them. Germline lookup yields CDR1 SQVTM and CDR2 ANQGSEA. CDR3 size: 14 residues. CDR3 sequence: CSADYAASYNEQFF. The DNA of the CDR3 is TGCAGCGCTGACTACGCAGCTTCCTACAATGAGCAGTTCTTC.

The V call is TRBV20-1, the J call TRBJ2-2; D not certain. The germline V and J ends were trimmed by 3 bases and 2 bases, with 7 bases remaining between them. The CDR3 totals 13 residues. Per the germline V gene, CDR1 is DFQATT and CDR2 is SNEGSKA (reference sequence). CDR3 in amino acids: CSASGPNTGELFF. The CDR3, as DNA: TGCAGTGCTAGCGGGCCTAACACCGGGGAGCTGTTTTTT.

This rearrangement joins TRBV6-1 to TRBJ1-1; TRBD1 might be the D (5 bases). V was pared by 0 bases and J by 2 bases, with 7 bases between. This CDR3 is built from 14 residues. The germline gives CDR1 MNHNS, CDR2 SASEGT. As DNA, the CDR3 is TGTGCCAGCAGTGAAGCGGGGCGAAACACTGAAGCTTTCTTT. This sequence encodes CASSEAGRNTEAFF.

The chain uses TRBV6-1 and TRBJ2-3, with unresolved D. Germline CDR1 is MNHNS and CDR2 is SASEGT. The CDR3 contains 15 residues. The V gene lost 1 base and the J gene lost 2 bases, with 10 bases spanning the gap. The CDR3 DNA follows: TGTGCCAGCAGTGAAGAGCGACCGGACACAGATACGCAGTATTTT. This codes for CASSEERPDTDTQYF.

This chain connects TRBV6-6 to TRBJ1-4; D remains unclear. The CDR3 totals 13 residues. Trimming left V 8 bases short and J 4 bases short, with 11 bases between. Germline V gives CDR1 MNHNY, CDR2 SVGAGI (reference sequence). Here the CDR3 reads CASRPDYNEKLFF. DNA for the CDR3: TGTGCCAGCCGACCGGACTATAATGAAAAACTGTTTTTT.

This sequence joins TRBV2 and TRBJ1-2, with D unclear. Trimming left V 9 bases short and J 6 bases short, with 20 bases between. This CDR3 comprises 14 residues. Germline-derived CDR1 and CDR2 are SNHLY and FYNNEI. The CDR3 bases are TGTGCCAGTGGAATCTTAGGAGGTTGGGATGGCTACACCTTC. Protein product: CASGILGGWDGYTF.

The V gene is TRBV6-2 or TRBV6-3, the J gene TRBJ2-1; D gene unclear. In germline, CDR1 is MNHEY, CDR2 SVGEGT. V was clipped by 2 bases and J by 2 bases, with 7 bases between them. CDR3 length: 14 residues. DNA for the CDR3: TGTGCCAGCAGTTACGAGCAGGCCTACAATGAGCAGTTCTTC. Protein: CASSYEQAYNEQFF.

The chain has TRBV5-4 and TRBJ1-2; D may be TRBD1 (6 bases). With 7 bases removed from V and 6 bases from J, the gap between germline ends came to 16 bases. Germline V gene lookup returns CDR1 SGHNT and CDR2 YYREEE (reference sequence). The CDR3 has 13 amino acids. CDR3 DNA: TGTGCCAGCCGTTCCGAGGGGGTGAATGGCTACACCTTC. Translating it yields CASRSEGVNGYTF.

V is TRBV3-1 and J is TRBJ2-3; TRBD1 is a possible D gene (6 bases). The CDR3 is made up of 16 amino acids. Germline assignment: CDR1 LGHDT and CDR2 YNNKEL (reference sequence). V lost 3 bases and J lost 0, with 13 bases in between. CDR3 in amino acids: CASSQLTGSSTDTQYF. DNA for the CDR3: TGTGCCAGCAGCCAGCTTACAGGGTCGAGCACAGATACGCAGTATTTT.

The CDR3 sequence is CASSPGQGFDEQFF. The CDR3 coding sequence is TGCGCCAGCAGCCCGGGACAGGGCTTCGATGAGCAGTTCTTC. V gene TRBV5-1 combines with J gene TRBJ2-1, with 9 bases fitting TRBD1. The CDR3 loop spans 14 amino acids. Germline CDR1 reads SGHRS; CDR2 reads YFSETQ. V trimming: 4 bases; J trimming: 8 bases; junction bases outside the gene matches: 7.

The chain uses TRBV19 and TRBJ1-2; 7 bases align to TRBD1. The ends lost 7 bases at V and 7 bases at J; junction bases unmatched: 12. In germline, CDR1 is LNHDA, CDR2 SQIVND (reference sequence). The CDR3 runs to 14 residues. CDR3 coding DNA: TGTGCCAGTAATAGCGACAGGGATGGCGGTGGCTACACCTTC. It is translated as CASNSDRDGGGYTF.

The V call is TRBV19, the J call TRBJ1-1, with 11 bases identical to TRBD1. V dropped 5 bases and J dropped 4; count of bases not matched to a gene: 9. The CDR3 spans 16 residues. Germline CDR1 reads LNHDA; CDR2 reads SQIVND (reference sequence). The CDR3 loop is CASSPAGTGGVTEAFF. The CDR3 DNA reads TGTGCCAGTAGTCCCGCCGGGACAGGGGGTGTCACTGAAGCTTTCTTT.

The chain couples TRBV5-1 to TRBJ2-2, with D possibly being TRBD2 (5 bases). V lost 5 bases to trimming and J lost 3 bases, with 11 bases between them. In germline, CDR1 is SGHRS, CDR2 YFSETQ. The length of the CDR3 is 14 residues. CDR3 sequence: CASRPTADTGELFF. Here the CDR3 DNA reads TGCGCCAGCAGACCTACAGCGGACACCGGGGAGCTGTTTTTT.

In this sample, this clonotype turned up once. The genes are TRBV6-1 and TRBJ2-1, with 7 nucleotides matching TRBD1. The germline CDR1 and CDR2 sequences are MNHNS and SASEGT. After removal of 4 bases from V and 4 bases from J, the junction contained 1 base not matched to a gene. CDR3 length: 13 residues. The CDR3 DNA is TGTGCCAGCAGTGGGGACAGATACAATGAGCAGTTCTTC. This gives the protein CASSGDRYNEQFF.

The rearrangement joins TRBV14 to TRBJ2-1; 13 nucleotides align to TRBD2. The CDR3 has 19 residues. V lost 1 base, J lost 5 bases, and 11 bases stayed unmatched. CDR1 and CDR2 from the germline V gene are SGHDN and FVKESK. The CDR3 is CASSQVYSGLAGENNEQFF. The CDR3, as DNA: TGTGCCAGCAGCCAAGTATACAGCGGACTAGCGGGAGAGAACAATGAGCAGTTCTTC.

This chain uses TRBV20-1 with TRBJ2-3; D is possibly TRBD2 (7 bases). Germline assignment: CDR1 DFQATT and CDR2 SNEGSKA (reference sequence). CDR3 length equals 13 residues. The ends were cut back, 2 bases at V and 6 bases at J, with 12 bases in the middle. The CDR3 sequence is CSARLWGGDTQYF. The CDR3 nucleotides are TGCAGTGCTAGACTCTGGGGGGGCGATACGCAGTATTTT.

The chain joins TRBV5-4 to TRBJ1-3; D remains ambiguous. The germline V and J ends were trimmed by 4 bases and 0 bases, with 11 bases remaining between them. The CDR3 length is 15 residues. From germline, CDR1 is SGHNT and CDR2 YYREEE (reference sequence). CDR3 DNA sequence: TGTGCCAGCAGCCTTGACGGAAGCTCTGGAAACACCATATATTTT. It translates to CASSLDGSSGNTIYF.